This T cell receptor beta chain was observed in a study of shared clonotypes between healthy human individuals. Only in-frame clones appear in the TCRdb table, and some are missing; sequencing was by immunoSEQ multiplex PCR. Of millions of clones listed, approximately 90% were seen once; the top ten hold over 0.12%. Trimming stripped 2 bases from V and 1 base from J, with 5 bases between. The germline CDR1 and CDR2 sequences are MNHEY and SMNVEV (reference sequence). CDR3 length: 14 residues. The gene calls are TRBV27 and TRBJ2-2; no definite D call. Sequencing input: naive CD4+ T cells sorted from blood. Specified subset: CD45RA+ positively selected. This TCR came from a man aged 18 to 29 in good health. The CDR3 sequence: CASSLMVNTGELFF. The CDR3 DNA sequence: TGTGCCAGCAGTTTAATGGTGAACACCGGGGAGCTGTTTTTT.